In this sample, the clone carrying this TCR beta chain turned up a few times. Through a sample-barcoded 5' primer and a J-beta primer mix, a second PCR was run for roughly 6 to 11 cycles. Every cDNA molecule carried a tag from a template-switch adaptor bearing 12 random nucleotides. Using its own MiXCR run on the 5' RACE reads, TCRdb lists one record per CDR3 protein. Counted here are 1.5 million to 2 million distinct CDR3 sequences, roughly 32% occurring once; the ten biggest clones make up around 10%. V shed 4 bases and J 5 bases; nucleotides not matched to a gene: 4. The germline CDR1 and CDR2 sequences are LGHNA and YNFKEQ. This CDR3 comprises 15 residues. This entry belongs to a study of blood T cells in healthy people across ages. Study summary: About one barcoded beta molecule per two T cells was the capture yield of template switching.

Each donor's blood draw was roughly 9.8 milliliters of peripheral blood. Sequencing used blood. The clonotype was recovered from a woman under 40 in good health. The chain recombines TRBV4-2 with TRBJ2-1; 11 bases map to TRBD2. The CDR3 reads CASSPSTSGDNEQFF. Here the CDR3 DNA reads TGTGCCAGCAGCCCCTCGACTAGCGGGGACAATGAGCAGTTCTTC.